A single T cell receptor beta chain is shown here with its context. This entry belongs to a study of blood T cell repertoires in COVID-19. Germline V gives CDR1 SGHTA, CDR2 FQGNSA. The CDR3 has 13 residues. J lost 3 bases, V lost 8 bases, and 6 bases had no gene match. Assay used: immunoSEQ multiplex PCR; TCRdb lists only in-frame clones, some missing. This sample has approximately 150,000 clones, with around 82% found just once. Sequenced input: peripheral blood. The V gene is TRBV7-2, the J gene TRBJ2-7, with 8 bases fitting TRBD1. The clonotype was recovered from a man in his 60s with active or convalescent COVID-19. CDR3 loop: CASGGQGRYEQYF. The DNA of the CDR3 is TGTGCCAGCGGAGGACAGGGCCGCTACGAGCAGTACTTC.